The clone carrying this T cell receptor beta chain was found many times. PBMCs were obtained from approximately 9.2 ml fresh peripheral blood. The entry originates in a study of T cells in Graves' hyperthyroidism and ophthalmopathy. Study-wide background: Peripheral blood samples were taken at initial diagnosis, prior to any treatment.

Template material for amplifying TCR beta CDR3 regions consisted of RNA transcripts. The HTBI set primed first-round TCR CDR3 RT-PCR. Each CDR3 protein is one row after TCRdb ran MiXCR on the multiplex PCR reads. The sample has about 600,000 distinct CDR3 sequences; around 15% are singletons. This sequence was found in a woman between 40 and 50 years old with Graves' ophthalmopathy. The sample consisted of blood.

DNA for the CDR3: TGCGCCAGCAGCCCGGGACTCGCGAGGGGCACAGATACGCAGTATTTT. Protein product: CASSPGLARGTDTQYF. The chain has TRBV5-1 and TRBJ2-3, with D possibly TRBD2 on 6 matching bases. V lost 4 bases and J lost 1, with 16 bases in between. Germline-derived CDR1 and CDR2 are SGHRS and YFSETQ. This CDR3 is built from 16 residues.